This T cell receptor beta chain was recorded in a study of memory B cells and T cells in multiple sclerosis listed by TCRdb under 2018. With respect to the entire study: The study compared the TCR beta repertoires of autoproliferating peripheral T cells with those of brain lesion-infiltrating T cells in multiple sclerosis patients. Two multiple sclerosis patients, for whom either brain lesions at autopsy or brain-infiltrating cells from biopsy were available, were included in TCR sequencing. Paper-wide results and their limitations: Because clone-set sizes varied across compartments, the counts of shared clonotypes were affected, making normalization necessary.

Using the immunoSEQ Platform, TCRbeta CDR3 regions were amplified from extracted genomic DNA. Multiplex PCR, high-throughput sequencing and a vendor bioinformatics pipeline were combined in the immunoSEQ assay. Per the authors' processing: Non-productive sequences and CDR3s under 4 amino acids long were removed, and the clonotype frequencies in each sample were recalculated. In immunoSEQ Analyzer 2.0, a clonotype counted as shared when the CDR3 amino acid, V gene and J gene sequences were identical. Repertoire overlap was normalized by dividing shared clonotype counts by the product of both clone-set sizes, scaled by 1000 into arbitrary units. TCRdb stores this immuneACCESS table with in-frame sequences only. Part of the clones is absent; in the studies checked, under half of the shortfall reflects unresolved V genes, and no reason is known for the rest. The V and J calls and clone size were taken over from that table, and D and trimming were inferred from the DNA. A total of roughly 45,000 clones appear in this sample, almost 85% of them only once. The top ten hold around 1.1% of the sample.

V and J are trimmed by 3 bases and 1 base, and the gene matches miss 1 base of the junction. Looking up the germline V gene yields CDR1 SGHDT and CDR2 YYEEEE. The CDR3 measures 15 amino acids from cysteine to phenylalanine. The DNA shown is the 45-base CDR3, in frame from base 1. Remarks on this clone: Its binding antigen is unknown. Qualities for individual bases were not recorded, and no much larger clone is one base off.

After stimulus-free culture of CFSE-labeled PBMCs, the autoproliferating (CFSEdim) and non-proliferating (CFSEhi) T cell fractions were sequenced separately. A total of some 5x10^7 CFSE-labeled PBMCs were cultured for roughly 7 days without stimulus, and replicate wells were then pooled. PBMCs were labeled with around 0.5 uM CFSE and cultured without exogenous stimuli in serum-free AIM-V medium. Before use, PBMCs were isolated by Ficoll density gradient centrifugation and cryopreserved. Using a FACSAria III, live 7-AAD-negative cells were sorted, then washed with PBS and stored frozen at -80 degrees C as dry pellets.

The rearranged chain carries TRBV5-6 and TRBJ2-2; the central 9 bases match TRBD1. The specimen sequenced was PBMCs from blood kept in culture. The clonotype originates from a human donor with multiple sclerosis. The DNA is as follows: TGTGCCAGCAGCTGGGACAGGGAGAACACCGGGGAGCTGTTTTTT. Its protein reads: CASSWDRENTGELFF.